This TCR beta chain was retrieved from a study of cytomegalovirus exposure and HLA in healthy donors. PCR involved 60 Vbeta and 13 Jbeta primers. Profiled with immunoSEQ multiplex PCR; TCRdb holds only in-frame clones, not every one. The table includes approximately 190,000 clones, roughly 84% detected once. Study-wide results and limits: Reports indicated that the classifier achieved high specificity and sensitivity in diagnosing cytomegalovirus status. In presence/absence analyses, roughly uniform sequencing depth across donors was assumed. Later analysis indicated greater clonal expansion among HLA-associated TCR beta chains than among equally common other chains. The study found most TCR sequences rare, yet found some public TCRs in many donors.

Remarks on this clone: Its antigen is undetermined.

The germline V and J ends were trimmed by 3 bases and 2 bases, with 8 bases remaining between them. Germline-derived CDR1 and CDR2 are MNHEY and SMNVEV (reference sequence). The CDR3 runs 13 residues. The clonotype originates from a boy aged 5-17 years in good health and CMV-seronegative. The sample consisted of PBMCs. This chain connects TRBV27 to TRBJ2-7; no clear D gene. The CDR3 is CASSLNFAYEQYF. The CDR3 DNA is TGTGCCAGCAGTTTGAACTTCGCCTACGAGCAGTACTTC.